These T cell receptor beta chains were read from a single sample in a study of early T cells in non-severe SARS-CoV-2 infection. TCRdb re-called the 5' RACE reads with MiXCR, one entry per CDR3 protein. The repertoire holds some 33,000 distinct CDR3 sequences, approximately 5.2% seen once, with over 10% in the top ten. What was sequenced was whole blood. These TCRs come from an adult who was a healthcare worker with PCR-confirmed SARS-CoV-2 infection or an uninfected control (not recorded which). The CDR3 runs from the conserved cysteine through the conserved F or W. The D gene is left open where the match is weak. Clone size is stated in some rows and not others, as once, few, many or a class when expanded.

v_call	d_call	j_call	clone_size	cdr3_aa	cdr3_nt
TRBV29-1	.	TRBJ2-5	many	CSVPQGVETQYF	TGCAGCGTTCCACAGGGAGTAGAGACCCAGTACTTC
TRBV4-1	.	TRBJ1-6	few	CASSQDPDYNSPLHF	TGCGCCAGCAGCCAAGACCCAGATTATAATTCACCCCTCCACTTT
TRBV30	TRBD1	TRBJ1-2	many	CAWSRGQGGGYTF	TGTGCCTGGAGTCGCGGACAGGGAGGTGGCTACACCTTC
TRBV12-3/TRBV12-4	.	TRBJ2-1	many	CASSFSGTGEQFF	TGTGCCAGCAGTTTTTCCGGGACCGGTGAGCAGTTCTTC
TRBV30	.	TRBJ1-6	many	CAWRRGPWNKPLHF	TGTGCCTGGAGAAGAGGACCCTGGAATAAACCCCTCCACTTT
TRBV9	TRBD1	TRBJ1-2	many	CASSSRQGGGSVDGYTF	TGTGCCAGCAGCTCACGACAGGGCGGCGGGTCAGTGGATGGCTACACCTTC
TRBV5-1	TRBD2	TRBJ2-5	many	CASSETSGAETQYF	TGCGCCAGCAGCGAAACTAGCGGGGCAGAGACCCAGTACTTC
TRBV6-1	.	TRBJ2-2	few	CASSEQGETGELFF	TGTGCCAGCAGTGAGCAGGGCGAGACCGGGGAGCTGTTTTTT
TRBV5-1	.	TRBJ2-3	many	CASSLDNRSTDTQYF	TGCGCCAGCAGCTTGGATAATAGAAGCACAGATACGCAGTATTTT
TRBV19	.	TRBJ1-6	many	CASSEGSSYNSPLHF	TGTGCCAGTAGTGAGGGGAGCTCCTATAATTCACCCCTCCACTTT
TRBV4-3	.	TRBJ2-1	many	CASSQDVGFEQFF	TGCGCCAGCAGCCAAGATGTCGGGTTTGAGCAGTTCTTC
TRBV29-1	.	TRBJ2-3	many	CSVEDRGLGEDTQYF	TGCAGCGTTGAAGATCGGGGACTCGGGGAGGATACGCAGTATTTT
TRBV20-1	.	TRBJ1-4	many	CSARDRATNEKLFF	TGCAGTGCTAGAGATCGGGCAACTAATGAAAAACTGTTTTTT
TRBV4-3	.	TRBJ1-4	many	CASSQFRDAEEKLFF	TGCGCCAGCAGCCAGTTCCGGGACGCCGAGGAAAAACTGTTTTTT
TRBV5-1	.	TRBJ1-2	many	CASSLDGTSYGYTF	TGCGCCAGCAGCTTGGACGGAACTAGCTATGGCTACACCTTC
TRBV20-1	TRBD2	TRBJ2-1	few	CSASSSGGGSDEQFF	TGCAGTGCTTCGTCTAGCGGGGGAGGGAGCGATGAGCAGTTCTTC
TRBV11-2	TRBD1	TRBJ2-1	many	CASSTSPGQGSNEQFF	TGTGCCAGCAGCACCTCGCCGGGACAGGGGAGCAATGAGCAGTTCTTC
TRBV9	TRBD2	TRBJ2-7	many	CASSVGASGEYEQYF	TGTGCCAGCAGCGTAGGTGCTAGCGGCGAATACGAGCAGTACTTC
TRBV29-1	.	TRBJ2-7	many	CSVEGRAYEQYF	TGCAGCGTTGAAGGCAGGGCTTACGAGCAGTACTTC
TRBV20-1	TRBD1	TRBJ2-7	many	CSAIVRDRAREQYF	TGCAGTGCTATAGTACGGGACAGGGCGCGCGAGCAGTACTTC
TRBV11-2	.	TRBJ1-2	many	CASSLEPGNYGYTF	TGTGCCAGCAGCTTAGAGCCAGGCAACTATGGCTACACCTTC
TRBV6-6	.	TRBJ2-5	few	CASSTGFSMGTVIETQYF	TGTGCCAGCAGTACCGGGTTTAGTATGGGTACTGTTATAGAGACCCAGTACTTC
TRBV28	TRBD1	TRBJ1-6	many	CASSLSGGYNSPLHF	TGTGCCAGCAGTTTATCAGGGGGTTATAATTCACCCCTCCACTTT
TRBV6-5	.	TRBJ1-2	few	CASTGGNYGYTF	TGTGCCAGCACCGGTGGAAACTATGGCTACACCTTC
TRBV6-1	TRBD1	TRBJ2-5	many	CASRTGGGQETQYF	TGTGCCAGCAGAACAGGGGGCGGCCAAGAGACCCAGTACTTC
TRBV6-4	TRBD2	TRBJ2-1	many	CASSPDGTSGFNEQFF	TGTGCCAGCAGCCCAGATGGGACTAGCGGATTCAATGAGCAGTTCTTC
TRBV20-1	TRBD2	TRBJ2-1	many	CSALEGGGPRDEQFF	TGCAGTGCCCTAGAGGGCGGGGGGCCTAGGGATGAGCAGTTCTTC
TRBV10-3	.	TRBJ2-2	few	CAISSDTTGELFF	TGTGCCATCAGTTCGGACACCACCGGGGAGCTGTTTTTT
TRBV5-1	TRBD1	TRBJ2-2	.	CASSPWTGRNTGELFF	TGCGCCAGCAGCCCATGGACAGGTCGGAACACCGGGGAGCTGTTTTTT
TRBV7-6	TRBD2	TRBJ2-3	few	CASSLVPAGATDTQYF	TGTGCCAGCAGCTTAGTCCCAGCGGGGGCCACAGATACGCAGTATTTT
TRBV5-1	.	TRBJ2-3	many	CASSPSTSTDTQYF	TGCGCCAGCAGCCCCTCTACTAGCACAGATACGCAGTATTTT
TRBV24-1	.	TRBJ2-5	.	CATSDSPGETQYF	TGTGCCACCAGTGATTCCCCGGGGGAGACCCAGTACTTC
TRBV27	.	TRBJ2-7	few	CASSLSGEQGAHFSYEQYF	TGTGCCAGCAGTTTATCGGGAGAACAGGGAGCCCACTTCTCCTACGAGCAGTACTTC
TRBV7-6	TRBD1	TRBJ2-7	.	CASSLVTGDEQYF	TGTGCCAGCAGCTTAGTTACAGGGGACGAGCAGTACTTC
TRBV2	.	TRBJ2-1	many	CASSVDSGSYNEQFF	TGTGCCAGCAGTGTAGACAGCGGCTCCTACAATGAGCAGTTCTTC
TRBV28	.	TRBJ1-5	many	CATKQDLNQPQHF	TGTGCCACCAAACAGGACCTGAATCAGCCCCAGCATTTT
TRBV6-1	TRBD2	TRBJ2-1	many	CASSEASGGANEQFF	TGTGCCAGCAGTGAAGCTAGCGGGGGGGCCAATGAGCAGTTCTTC
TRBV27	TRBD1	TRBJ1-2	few	CASSFAGTGFGYTF	TGTGCCAGCAGCTTCGCTGGGACAGGGTTTGGCTACACCTTC
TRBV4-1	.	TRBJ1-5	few	CASSPGVGNQPQHF	TGCGCCAGCAGCCCAGGGGTTGGCAATCAGCCCCAGCATTTT
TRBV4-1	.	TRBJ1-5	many	CASSQQDSVSNQPQHF	TGCGCCAGCAGCCAACAGGACAGCGTTAGCAATCAGCCCCAGCATTTT
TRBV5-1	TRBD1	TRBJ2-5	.	CASSSGTVQETQYF	TGCGCCAGCAGCTCCGGGACAGTTCAAGAGACCCAGTACTTC
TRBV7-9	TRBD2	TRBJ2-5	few	CASSYSASGGPVSQETQYF	TGTGCCAGCAGCTACTCGGCCAGCGGGGGGCCGGTTTCTCAAGAGACCCAGTACTTC
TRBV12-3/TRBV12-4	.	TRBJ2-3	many	CASSLTGADTQYF	TGTGCCAGCAGTTTAACCGGGGCAGATACGCAGTATTTT
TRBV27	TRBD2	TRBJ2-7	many	CASSSTGGYEQYF	TGTGCCAGCAGTTCAACGGGGGGCTACGAGCAGTACTTC
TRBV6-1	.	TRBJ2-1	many	CASSVQSGQGDEQFF	TGTGCCAGCAGTGTGCAGTCGGGGCAAGGGGATGAGCAGTTCTTC
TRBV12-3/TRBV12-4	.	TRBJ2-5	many	CASSSWGLQEETQYF	TGTGCCAGCAGTTCGTGGGGTTTACAGGAAGAGACCCAGTACTTC
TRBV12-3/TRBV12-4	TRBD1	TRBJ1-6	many	CASSSRDRVNSPLHF	TGTGCCAGCAGTTCCCGGGACAGGGTTAATTCACCCCTCCACTTT
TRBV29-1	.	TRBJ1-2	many	CSVQAGLHYGYTF	TGCAGCGTTCAGGCAGGGCTGCACTATGGCTACACCTTC
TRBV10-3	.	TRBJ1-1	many	CATAGTLGEAFF	TGTGCCACCGCCGGGACCTTGGGTGAAGCTTTCTTT